The present entry profiles one T cell receptor (beta chain) with its context. Its antigen remains unidentified. This entry is derived from a study of memory B cells and T cells in multiple sclerosis. Study observations and caveats: Clone-set sizes differed between compartments, so shared clonotype counts needed normalization.

Using immunoSEQ multiplex PCR, the repertoire was profiled, and TCRdb retains in-frame clones only, with some absent. The sample shows fewer than 8,000 clones, around 50% of them seen only once. V was clipped by 4 bases and J by 3 bases; unmatched bases: 5. The CDR3 extends over 14 amino acids. Germline CDR1 LNHDA, CDR2 SQIVND (reference sequence). The clonotype originates from a human donor with multiple sclerosis. The chain couples TRBV19 to TRBJ2-7; 8 positions match TRBD1. The sample comprised memory (CD45RO+) CD8+ T cells from blood. The DNA for the CDR3 is TGTGCCAGTAGTAGCCGGGACAGGATCTACGAGCAGTACTTC. It encodes CASSSRDRIYEQYF.